This T cell receptor (beta chain) was recovered during a study of shared clonotypes between healthy human individuals. Study-wide background: For every donor, three CD4 naive, three CD4 memory, two CD8 naive and one CD8 memory plates were used.

Division of CD4+ cells produced a CD45RA+ naive subset and a CD45RA-negative memory subset. Measured with immunoSEQ multiplex PCR; TCRdb has only the in-frame clones, and not every one. The profile covers some 630,000 clones, with around 72% appearing a single time and 1.8% taken by the ten largest. This clonotype originated in a woman aged 25 to 39 in good health. Specimen: memory CD4+ T cells sorted from blood. The subset was: CD45RA-negative fraction.

Written as DNA, the CDR3 is TGCGCCAGCAGCGACAGGGCAGATACGCAGTATTTT. Translation: CASSDRADTQYF. The V and J genes are TRBV10-1 and TRBJ2-3; 7 bases are a match to TRBD1. This CDR3 has 12 residues. CDR1 is WNHNN, CDR2 SYGVQD, per germline (reference sequence). The J segment lost 4 bases and the V segment lost 6 bases, leaving 1 base of the junction unmatched.